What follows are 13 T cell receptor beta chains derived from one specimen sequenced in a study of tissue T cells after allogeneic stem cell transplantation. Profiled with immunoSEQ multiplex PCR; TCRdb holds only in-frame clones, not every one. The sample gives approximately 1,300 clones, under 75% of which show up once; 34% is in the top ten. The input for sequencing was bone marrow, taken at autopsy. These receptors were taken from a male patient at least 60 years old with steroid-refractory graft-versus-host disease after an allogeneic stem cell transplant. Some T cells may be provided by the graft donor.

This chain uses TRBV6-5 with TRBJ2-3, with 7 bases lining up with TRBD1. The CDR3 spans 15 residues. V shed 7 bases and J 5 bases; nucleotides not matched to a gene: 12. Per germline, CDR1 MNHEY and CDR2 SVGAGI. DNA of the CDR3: TGTGCCAGCACCGAGGGGGCATGGGGAGAAGATACGCAGTATTTT. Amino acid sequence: CASTEGAWGEDTQYF.

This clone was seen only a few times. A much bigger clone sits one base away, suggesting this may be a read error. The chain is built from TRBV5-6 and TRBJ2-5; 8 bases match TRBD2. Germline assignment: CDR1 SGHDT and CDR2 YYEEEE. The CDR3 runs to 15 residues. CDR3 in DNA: TGTGCCCGCAGCGGGGTGGCCGGGGGGGGAGAGACCCAGTACTTC. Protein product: CARSGVAGGGETQYF.

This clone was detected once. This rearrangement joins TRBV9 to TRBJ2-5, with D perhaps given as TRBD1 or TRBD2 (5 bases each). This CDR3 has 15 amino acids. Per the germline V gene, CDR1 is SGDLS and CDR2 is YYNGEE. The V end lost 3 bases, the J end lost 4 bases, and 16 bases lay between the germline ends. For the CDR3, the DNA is TGTGCCAGCAGCGGAGGGACCGCCCGGGGAGAGACCCAGTACTTC. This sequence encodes CASSGGTARGETQYF.

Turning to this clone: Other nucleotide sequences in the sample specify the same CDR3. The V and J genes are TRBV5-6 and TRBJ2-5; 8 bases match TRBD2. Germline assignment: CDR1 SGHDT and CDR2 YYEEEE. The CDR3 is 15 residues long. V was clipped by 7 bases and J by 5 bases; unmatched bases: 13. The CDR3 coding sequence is TGTGCCAGCCGGTTGGGGGCCGGGGGGGGCGAGACCCAGTACTTC. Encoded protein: CASRLGAGGGETQYF.

The CDR3 nucleotides read TGTGCCATCAGTTGGGACGGGGGGACCTACGAGCAGTACTTC. Translating it yields CAISWDGGTYEQYF. V gene TRBV10-3 combines with J gene TRBJ2-7; 7 positions match TRBD2. The CDR3 spans 14 residues. From germline, CDR1 is ENHRY and CDR2 SYGVKD. V lost 5 bases to trimming and J lost 2 bases; unmatched junction nucleotides: 6.

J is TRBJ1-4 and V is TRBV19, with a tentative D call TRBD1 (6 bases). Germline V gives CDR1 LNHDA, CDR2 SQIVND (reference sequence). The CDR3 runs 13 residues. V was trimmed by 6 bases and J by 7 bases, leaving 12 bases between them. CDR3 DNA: TGTGCCAGTAGGACAGGTTTGGGTGAAAAACTGTTTTTT. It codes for CASRTGLGEKLFF.

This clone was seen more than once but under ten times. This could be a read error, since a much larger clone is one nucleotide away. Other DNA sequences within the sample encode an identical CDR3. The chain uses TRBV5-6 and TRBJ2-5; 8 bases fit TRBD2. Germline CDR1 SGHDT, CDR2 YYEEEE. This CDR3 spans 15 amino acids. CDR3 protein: CASRVGAGGGETQYF. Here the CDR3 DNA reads TGCGCCAGCCGCGTGGGGGCCGGGGGGGGAGAGACCCAGTACTTC.

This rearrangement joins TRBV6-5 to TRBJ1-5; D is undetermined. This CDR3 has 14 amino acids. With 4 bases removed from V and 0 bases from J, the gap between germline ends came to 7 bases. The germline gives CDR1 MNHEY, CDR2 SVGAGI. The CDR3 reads CASSSISSNQPQHF. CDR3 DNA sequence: TGTGCCAGCAGTTCCATATCTAGCAATCAGCCCCAGCATTTT.

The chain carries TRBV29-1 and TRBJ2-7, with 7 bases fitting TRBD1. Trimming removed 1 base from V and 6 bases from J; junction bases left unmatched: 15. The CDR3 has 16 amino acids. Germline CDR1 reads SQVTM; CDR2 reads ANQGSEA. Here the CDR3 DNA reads TGCAGCGTTGAAGGAGTATTGACAGGGAGACAAGGCGAGCAGTACTTC. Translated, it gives CSVEGVLTGRQGEQYF.

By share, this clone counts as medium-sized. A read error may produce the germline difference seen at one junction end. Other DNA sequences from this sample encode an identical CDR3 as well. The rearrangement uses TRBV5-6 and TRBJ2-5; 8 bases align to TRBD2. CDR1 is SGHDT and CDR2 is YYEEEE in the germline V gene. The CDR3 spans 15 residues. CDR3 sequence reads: CARRWGAGGGETQYF. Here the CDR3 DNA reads TGCGCCCGCCGCTGGGGGGCCGGGGGGGGAGAGACCCAGTACTTC.

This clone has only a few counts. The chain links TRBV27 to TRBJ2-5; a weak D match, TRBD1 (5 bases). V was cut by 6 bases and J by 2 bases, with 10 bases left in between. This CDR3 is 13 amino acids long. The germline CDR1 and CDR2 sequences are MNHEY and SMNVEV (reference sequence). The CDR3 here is CASRSGWQETQYF. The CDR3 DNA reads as TGTGCCAGCAGATCAGGGTGGCAAGAGACCCAGTACTTC.

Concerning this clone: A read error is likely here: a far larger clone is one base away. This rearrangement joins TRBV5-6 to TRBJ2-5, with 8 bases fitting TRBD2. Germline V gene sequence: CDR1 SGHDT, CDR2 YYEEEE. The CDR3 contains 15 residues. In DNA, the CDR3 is TGTCCCAGCAGCTTGGGGGCCGGGGGGGGAGAGACCCAGTACTTC. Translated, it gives CPSSLGAGGGETQYF. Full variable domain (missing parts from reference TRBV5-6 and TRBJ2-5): DAGVTQSPTHLIKTRGQQVTLRCSPKSGHDTVSWYQQALGQGPQFIFQYYEEEERQRGNFPDRFSGHQFPNYSSELNVNALLLGDSALYLCPSSLGAGGGETQYFGPGTRLLVL.

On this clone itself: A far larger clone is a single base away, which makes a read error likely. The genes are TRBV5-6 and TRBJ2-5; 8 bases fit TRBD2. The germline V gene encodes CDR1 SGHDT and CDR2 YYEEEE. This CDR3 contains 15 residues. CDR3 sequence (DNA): TGTCCCAGCAGCTGGGGGGCCGGGGGGGGAGAGACCCAGTACTTC. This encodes CPSSWGAGGGETQYF.